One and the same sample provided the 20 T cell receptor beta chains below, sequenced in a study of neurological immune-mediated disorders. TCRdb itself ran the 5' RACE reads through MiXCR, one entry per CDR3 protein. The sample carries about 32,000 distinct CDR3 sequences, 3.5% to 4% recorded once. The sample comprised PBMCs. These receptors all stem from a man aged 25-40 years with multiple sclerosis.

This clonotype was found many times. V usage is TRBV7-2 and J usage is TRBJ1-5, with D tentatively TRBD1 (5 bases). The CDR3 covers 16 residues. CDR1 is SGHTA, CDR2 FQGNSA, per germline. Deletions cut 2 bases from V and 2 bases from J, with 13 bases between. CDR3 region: CASSLWGQTGNQPQHF. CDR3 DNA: TGTGCCAGCAGCTTATGGGGCCAAACGGGCAATCAGCCCCAGCATTTT.

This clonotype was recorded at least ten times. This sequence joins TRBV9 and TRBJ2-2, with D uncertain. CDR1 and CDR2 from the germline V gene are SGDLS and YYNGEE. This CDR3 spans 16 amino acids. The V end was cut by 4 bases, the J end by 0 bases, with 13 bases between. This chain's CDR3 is CASSPNSPANTGELFF. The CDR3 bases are TGTGCCAGCAGCCCGAACAGCCCTGCGAACACCGGGGAGCTGTTTTTT.

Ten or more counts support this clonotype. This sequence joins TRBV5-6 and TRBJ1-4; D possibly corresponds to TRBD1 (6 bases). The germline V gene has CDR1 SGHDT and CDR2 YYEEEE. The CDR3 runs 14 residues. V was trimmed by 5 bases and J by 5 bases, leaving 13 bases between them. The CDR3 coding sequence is TGTGCCAGCAGACCCCAGGGGCGGAATGAAAAACTGTTTTTT. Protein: CASRPQGRNEKLFF.

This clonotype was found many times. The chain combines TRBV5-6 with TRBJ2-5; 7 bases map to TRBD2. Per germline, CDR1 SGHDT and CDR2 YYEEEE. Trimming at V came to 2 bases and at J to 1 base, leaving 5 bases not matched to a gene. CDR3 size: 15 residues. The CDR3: CASSFGEGVQETQYF. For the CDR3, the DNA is TGTGCCAGCAGCTTTGGGGAGGGCGTCCAAGAGACCCAGTACTTC. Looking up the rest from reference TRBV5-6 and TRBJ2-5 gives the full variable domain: DAGVTQSPTHLIKTRGQQVTLRCSPKSGHDTVSWYQQALGQGPQFIFQYYEEEERQRGNFPDRFSGHQFPNYSSELNVNALLLGDSALYLCASSFGEGVQETQYFGPGTRLLVL.

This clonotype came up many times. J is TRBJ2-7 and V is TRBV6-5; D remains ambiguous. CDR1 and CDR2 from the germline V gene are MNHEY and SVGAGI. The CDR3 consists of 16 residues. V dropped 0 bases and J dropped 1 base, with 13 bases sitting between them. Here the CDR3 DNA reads TGTGCCAGCAGTTACTCGGGGTTCGCAGCTTCCTACGAGCAGTACTTC. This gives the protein CASSYSGFAASYEQYF.

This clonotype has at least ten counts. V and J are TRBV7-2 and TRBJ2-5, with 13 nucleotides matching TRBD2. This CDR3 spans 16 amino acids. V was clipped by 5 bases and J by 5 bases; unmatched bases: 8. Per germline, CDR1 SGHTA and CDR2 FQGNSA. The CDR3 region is CASSQTSGGARETQYF. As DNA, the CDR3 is TGTGCCAGCAGCCAAACTAGCGGGGGGGCCCGGGAGACCCAGTACTTC.

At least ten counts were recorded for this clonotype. The CDR3 DNA sequence: TGCAGTGCTCATCGGACTAGCGGGGGTTCCGGTGGGACCCAGTACTTC. Translated: CSAHRTSGGSGGTQYF. The chain links TRBV20-1 to TRBJ2-5; 13 nucleotides line up with TRBD2. There are 16 residues in the CDR3. Germline V gene sequence: CDR1 DFQATT, CDR2 SNEGSKA (reference sequence). V lost 5 bases and J lost 7; bases outside the gene matches: 13.

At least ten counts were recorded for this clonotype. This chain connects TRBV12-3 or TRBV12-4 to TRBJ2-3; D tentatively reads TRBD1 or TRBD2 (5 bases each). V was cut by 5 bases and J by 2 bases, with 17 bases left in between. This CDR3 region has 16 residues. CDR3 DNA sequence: TGTGCCAGCAGTGATAACTCCGGGGCCGACACAGATACGCAGTATTTT. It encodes CASSDNSGADTDTQYF.

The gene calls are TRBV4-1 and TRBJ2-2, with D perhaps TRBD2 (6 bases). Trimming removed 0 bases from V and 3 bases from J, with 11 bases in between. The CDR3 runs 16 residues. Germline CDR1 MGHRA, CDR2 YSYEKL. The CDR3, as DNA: TGCGCCAGCAGCCAAGATGGCGGGGCCGACACCGGGGAGCTGTTTTTT. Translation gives CASSQDGGADTGELFF.

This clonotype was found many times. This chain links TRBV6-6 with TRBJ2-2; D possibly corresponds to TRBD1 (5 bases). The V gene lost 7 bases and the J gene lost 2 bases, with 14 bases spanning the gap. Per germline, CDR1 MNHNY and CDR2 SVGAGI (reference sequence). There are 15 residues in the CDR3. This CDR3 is CASNPQTDNTGELFF. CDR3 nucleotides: TGTGCCAGCAACCCCCAGACAGATAACACCGGGGAGCTGTTTTTT.

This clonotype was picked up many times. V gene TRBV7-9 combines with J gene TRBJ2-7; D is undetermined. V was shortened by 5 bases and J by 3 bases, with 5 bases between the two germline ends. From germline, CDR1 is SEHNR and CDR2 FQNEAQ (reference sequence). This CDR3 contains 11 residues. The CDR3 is CASSPDYEQYF. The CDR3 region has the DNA TGTGCCAGCAGCCCAGACTACGAGCAGTACTTC. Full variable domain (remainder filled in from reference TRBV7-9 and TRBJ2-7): DTGVSQNPRHKITKRGQNVTFRCDPISEHNRLYWYRQTLGQGPEFLTYFQNEAQLEKSRLLSDRFSAERPKGSFSTLEIQRTEQGDSAMYLCASSPDYEQYFGPGTRLTVT.

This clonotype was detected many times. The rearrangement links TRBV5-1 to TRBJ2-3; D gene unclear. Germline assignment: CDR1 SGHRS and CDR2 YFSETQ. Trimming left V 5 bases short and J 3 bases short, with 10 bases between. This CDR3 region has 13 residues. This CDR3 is CASRIPRTDTQYF. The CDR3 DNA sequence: TGCGCCAGCAGAATCCCTCGGACAGATACGCAGTATTTT.

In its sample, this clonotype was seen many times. The CDR3 loop reads CSARRAVGLETQYF. The CDR3 DNA is TGCAGTGCTAGGAGAGCCGTTGGCCTAGAGACCCAGTACTTC. The chain employs TRBV20-1 and TRBJ2-5; unclear D gene. Trimming removed 3 bases from V and 4 bases from J, with 15 bases in between. There are 14 residues in the CDR3. Germline-derived CDR1 and CDR2 are DFQATT and SNEGSKA (reference sequence).

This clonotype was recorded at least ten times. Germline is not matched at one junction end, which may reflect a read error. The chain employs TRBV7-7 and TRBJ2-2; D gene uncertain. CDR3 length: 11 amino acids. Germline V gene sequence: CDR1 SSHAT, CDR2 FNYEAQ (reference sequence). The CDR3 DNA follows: TGTGCTAGCAGCCACACCGGGGAGCTGTTTTTT. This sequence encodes CASSHTGELFF.

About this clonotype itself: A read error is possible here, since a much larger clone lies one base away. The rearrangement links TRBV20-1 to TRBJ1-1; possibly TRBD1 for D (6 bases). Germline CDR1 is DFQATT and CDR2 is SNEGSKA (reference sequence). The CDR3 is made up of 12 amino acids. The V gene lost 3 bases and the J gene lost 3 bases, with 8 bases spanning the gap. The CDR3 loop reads CSARRGDTEAFF. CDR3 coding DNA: TGCAGTGCTAGGAGGGGGGACACTGAAGCTTTCTTT.

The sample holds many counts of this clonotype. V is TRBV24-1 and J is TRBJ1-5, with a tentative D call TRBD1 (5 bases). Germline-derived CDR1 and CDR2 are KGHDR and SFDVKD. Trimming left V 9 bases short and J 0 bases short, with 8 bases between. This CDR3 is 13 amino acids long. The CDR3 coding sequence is TGTGCCACCGGGGGGTATAGCAATCAGCCCCAGCATTTT. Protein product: CATGGYSNQPQHF.

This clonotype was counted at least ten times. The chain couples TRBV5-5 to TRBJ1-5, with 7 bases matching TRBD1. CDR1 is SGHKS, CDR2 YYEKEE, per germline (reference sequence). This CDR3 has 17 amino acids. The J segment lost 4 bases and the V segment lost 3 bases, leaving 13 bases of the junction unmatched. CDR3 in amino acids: CASSSIGGQANNQPQHF. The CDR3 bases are TGTGCCAGCAGCTCGATTGGAGGACAGGCGAATAATCAGCCCCAGCATTTT.

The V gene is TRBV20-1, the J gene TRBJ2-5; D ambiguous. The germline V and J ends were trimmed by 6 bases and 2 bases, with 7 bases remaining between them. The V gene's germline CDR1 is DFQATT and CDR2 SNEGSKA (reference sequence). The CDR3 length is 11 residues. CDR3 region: CSAWLQETQYF. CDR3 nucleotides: TGCAGTGCATGGTTACAAGAGACCCAGTACTTC.

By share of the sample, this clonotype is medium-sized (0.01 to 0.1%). CDR3 amino acids: CASTSGGVSYNEQFF. DNA of the CDR3: TGTGCCAGCACCTCGGGAGGGGTCTCCTACAATGAGCAGTTCTTC. V gene TRBV12-3 or TRBV12-4 combines with J gene TRBJ2-1; 8 nucleotides agree with TRBD2. CDR3 length equals 15 residues. V shed 7 bases, J shed 0 bases, and the junction held 5 bases outside the gene matches.

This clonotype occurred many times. The CDR3 region is CASSPGGYYGYTF. The CDR3 nucleotides read TGTGCCAGCAGCCCTGGGGGTTACTATGGCTACACCTTC. The gene calls are TRBV12-3 or TRBV12-4 and TRBJ1-2; perhaps TRBD1 as D (5 bases). V shed 6 bases and J shed 3 bases, with 11 bases lying between them. The CDR3 extends over 13 amino acids.